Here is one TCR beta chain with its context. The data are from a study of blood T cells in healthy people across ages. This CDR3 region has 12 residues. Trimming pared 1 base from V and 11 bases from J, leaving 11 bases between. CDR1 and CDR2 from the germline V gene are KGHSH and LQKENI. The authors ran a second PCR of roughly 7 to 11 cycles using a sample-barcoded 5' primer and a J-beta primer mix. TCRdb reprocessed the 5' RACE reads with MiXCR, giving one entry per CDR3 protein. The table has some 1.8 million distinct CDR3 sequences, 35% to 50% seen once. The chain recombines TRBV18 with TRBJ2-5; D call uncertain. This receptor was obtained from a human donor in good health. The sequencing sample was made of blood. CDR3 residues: CASSPQSVEQYF. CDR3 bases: TGTGCCAGCTCACCACAGAGTGTTGAGCAGTACTTC.